Listed below are T cell receptor beta chains from one sample, sequenced in a study of Tregs in tolerant kidney transplant recipients. TCRdb's copy holds only in-frame clones and misses some; the assay was immunoSEQ multiplex PCR. The data contain a few hundred clones, around 94% of them seen just once; the ten biggest clones take up about 4.9%. No antigens are known for them. Material: Tregs from blood cultured with allogeneic cells, obtained before the transplant. The receptors come from a human patient who received a combined kidney and bone marrow transplant. The CDR3 runs from the conserved cysteine through the conserved F or W. A D gene is named only where the DNA matches it firmly. A row's size may be missing; if present it is once, few, many or a size class.

>TRBV7-8|-|TRBJ2-1|-
CASSFALGGSYNEQFF
TGTGCCAGCAGCTTTGCTCTAGGGGGCTCCTACAATGAGCAGTTCTTC
>TRBV11-3|-|TRBJ2-3|-
CASSLSTGKDTQYF
TGTGCCAGCAGCTTAAGTACAGGGAAAGACACGCAGTATTTT
>TRBV19|-|TRBJ2-3|-
CASSRSGPTDTQYF
TGTGCCAGTAGTCGAAGCGGGCCCACAGATACGCAGTATTTT
>TRBV19|-|TRBJ2-1|-
CASTLAGSPGHNEQFF
TGTGCCAGTACCCTGGCGGGATCCCCGGGGCACAATGAGCAGTTCTTC
>TRBV10-2|TRBD2|TRBJ2-3|-
CASSARTSGLLGGDTQYF
TGCGCCAGCAGTGCCCGGACTAGCGGACTCCTGGGGGGAGATACGCAGTATTTT
>TRBV7-9|-|TRBJ1-2|-
CASSLEGNYGYTF
TGTGCCAGCAGCTTAGAAGGGAACTATGGCTACACCTTC
>TRBV5-1|-|TRBJ2-5|-
CASRTVQETQYF
TGCGCCAGCAGAACCGTCCAAGAGACCCAGTACTTC
>TRBV10-2|TRBD2|TRBJ2-3|-
CAITSGASTDTQYF
TGCGCCATTACTAGCGGAGCTAGCACAGATACGCAGTATTTT
>TRBV6-1|TRBD2|TRBJ2-1|-
CASSGRLAGVVNEQFF
TGTGCCAGCAGTGGCAGACTAGCGGGAGTTGTCAATGAGCAGTTCTTC
>TRBV5-1|-|TRBJ1-1|-
CASSFAGDTEAFF
TGCGCCAGCAGCTTCGCGGGGGACACTGAAGCTTTCTTT
>TRBV7-2|-|TRBJ2-2|-
CASSLVQRKNTGELFF
TGTGCCAGCAGCTTAGTCCAGCGGAAGAACACCGGGGAGCTGTTTTTT
>TRBV6-4|-|TRBJ1-2|-
CASSRARAHGKTYGYTF
TGTGCCAGCAGTCGGGCTCGCGCACACGGAAAGACCTATGGCTACACCTTC
>TRBV6-4|-|TRBJ1-2|-
CASSGRSPHGKTYGYTF
TGTGCCAGCAGTGGTCGATCCCCACACGGAAAGACCTATGGCTACACCTTC
>TRBV7-2|-|TRBJ1-5|-
CASSEVGGANQPQHF
TGTGCCAGCAGCGAGGTAGGGGGGGCTAATCAGCCCCAGCATTTT
>TRBV7-8|TRBD1|TRBJ1-1|-
CASSFGTGGLEAFF
TGTGCCAGCAGCTTTGGGACAGGGGGCCTTGAAGCTTTCTTT
>TRBV27|TRBD2|TRBJ2-1|few
CASSGQGASGSNEQFF
TGTGCCAGCAGCGGACAGGGTGCTAGCGGGAGTAATGAGCAGTTCTTC
>TRBV28|-|TRBJ1-2|-
CASSFPPGDRFYGYTF
TGTGCCAGCAGTTTCCCCCCCGGAGACAGATTCTATGGCTACACCTTC
>TRBV28|-|TRBJ2-7|once
CASSLSVHEQYF
TGTGCCAGCAGTCTATCAGTACACGAGCAGTACTTC
>TRBV6-6|-|TRBJ1-5|once
CASSLRLPGGNQPQHF
TGTGCCAGCAGTCTACGGCTCCCTGGGGGCAATCAGCCCCAGCATTTT
>TRBV11-2|-|TRBJ2-3|-
CASSPGAPQYF
TGTGCCAGCAGCCCAGGGGCTCCGCAGTATTTT
>TRBV5-1|TRBD1|TRBJ1-1|-
CASRNTGTANEAFF
TGCGCCAGCAGGAATACCGGGACAGCTAATGAAGCTTTCTTT